This T cell receptor (beta chain) was recovered during a study of preoperative IRX-2 immunotherapy in early breast cancer. Trimming stripped 3 bases from V and 9 bases from J, with 18 bases between. This CDR3 spans 14 amino acids. CDR1 and CDR2 (germline): SQVTM, ANQGSEA. Treatment here: preoperative locoregional IRX-2 cytokine immunotherapy. Preoperative locoregional IRX-2 cytokine immunotherapy was tested in the phase Ib source study. The protocol was immunoSEQ multiplex PCR, while the TCRdb copy is restricted to in-frame clones and leaves out a portion. This table has 34,000 or so clones, 90% to 95% appearing once.

V and J are TRBV29-1 and TRBJ2-1; a weak D match, TRBD2 (6 bases). Sample collection was performed from a patient treated with IRX-2 immunotherapy. The receptor was isolated from a human donor with breast cancer. DNA for the CDR3: TGCAGCGTTGAGCCACGGGGGAAGGCTAGTGAGCAGTTCTTC. Translating gives CSVEPRGKASEQFF.